Presented here are 25 T cell receptor beta chains from one specimen sequenced in a study of blood T cell repertoires in COVID-19. Data came from immunoSEQ multiplex PCR; TCRdb stores just in-frame clones and leaves some out. The data hold approximately 170,000 clones, with more than 65% observed a single time. Material for sequencing was peripheral blood. All receptors derive from a woman aged 80 or over with active or convalescent COVID-19.

The chain employs TRBV19 and TRBJ1-1, with 9 bases aligning to TRBD1. The CDR3 sequence is 13 residues long. In germline, CDR1 is LNHDA, CDR2 SQIVND (reference sequence). V lost 6 bases, J lost 7 bases, and 6 bases stayed unmatched. Written as DNA, the CDR3 is TGTGCCAGTAGAAAACAGGGGGCGAGTGAAGCTTTCTTT. Translating it yields CASRKQGASEAFF.

V gene TRBV29-1 combines with J gene TRBJ1-1; possibly TRBD1 for D (6 bases). V was shortened by 5 bases and J by 3 bases, with 16 bases between the two germline ends. CDR1 is SQVTM, CDR2 ANQGSEA, per germline. The CDR3 is 14 amino acids. The DNA of the CDR3 is TGCAGCGTTACGCTAACAGGGATAGACACTGAAGCTTTCTTT. This sequence encodes CSVTLTGIDTEAFF.

V and J are TRBV11-2 and TRBJ2-5; 7 nucleotides align to TRBD1. The CDR3 extends over 14 amino acids. The V segment lost 6 bases and the J segment 1 base; nucleotides outside the gene matches: 5. Germline lookup yields CDR1 SGHAT and CDR2 FQNNGV. CDR3 sequence (DNA): TGTGCCAGCAGTGTAGACAGGGCCCAAGAGACCCAGTACTTC. It specifies CASSVDRAQETQYF.

The gene calls are TRBV5-6 and TRBJ1-3; possible D gene TRBD1, 5 bases. Germline assignment: CDR1 SGHDT and CDR2 YYEEEE. The V end lost 3 bases, the J end lost 0 bases, and 22 bases lay between the germline ends. The CDR3 length is 19 residues. The CDR3 DNA is TGTGCCAGCAGCTCCGTCCCCAGGGCCTATGACCTCTCTGGAAACACCATATATTTT. Protein sequence: CASSSVPRAYDLSGNTIYF.

V usage is TRBV5-1 and J usage is TRBJ1-3, with D perhaps TRBD1 (6 bases). With 3 bases removed from V and 4 bases from J, the gap between germline ends came to 14 bases. The CDR3 has 15 amino acids. Germline assignment: CDR1 SGHRS and CDR2 YFSETQ. CDR3 region: CASSSARDNGNTIYF. As DNA, the CDR3 is TGCGCCAGCAGCTCCGCTCGGGACAACGGAAACACCATATATTTT.

The V and J genes are TRBV11-2 and TRBJ1-2, with 9 bases fitting TRBD1. Germline CDR1 is SGHAT and CDR2 is FQNNGV. The CDR3 is made up of 17 amino acids. J was trimmed by 0 bases and V by 4 bases; bases with no gene match: 9. CDR3 nucleotide sequence: TGTGCCAGCAGCTCCCCGGACAGGGGAGTAGCTAACTATGGCTACACCTTC. It encodes CASSSPDRGVANYGYTF.

This clone was seen a single time. Other DNA sequences in the same sample also yield this CDR3. The V call is TRBV5-1, the J call TRBJ2-7, with D perhaps TRBD2 (6 bases). V was shortened by 0 bases and J by 2 bases, with 9 bases between the two germline ends. The CDR3 is made up of 14 amino acids. Germline loops: CDR1 SGHRS, CDR2 YFSETQ. The CDR3 DNA reads as TGCGCCAGCAGCTTGGCCGGCGGGACCTACGAGCAGTACTTC. It yields the protein CASSLAGGTYEQYF.

The chain is built from TRBV5-1 and TRBJ1-1; 11 nucleotides line up with TRBD1. The CDR3 is made up of 16 amino acids. J was trimmed by 5 bases and V by 3 bases; bases with no gene match: 9. The germline V gene has CDR1 SGHRS and CDR2 YFSETQ. In nucleotides, the CDR3 is TGCGCCAGCAGCTCAATTACCGGGACAGGGGGGACTGAAGCTTTCTTT. Amino acids: CASSSITGTGGTEAFF.

The genes are TRBV7-8 and TRBJ1-1; D not resolved. The CDR3 runs to 15 residues. The germline V and J ends were trimmed by 1 base and 4 bases, with 13 bases remaining between them. Germline V lookup: CDR1 SGHVS, CDR2 FQNEAQ. The CDR3 region has the DNA TGTGCCAGCAGCTTAGTAAAAGCATGGAGCACTGAAGCTTTCTTT. Translated: CASSLVKAWSTEAFF.

The chain couples TRBV4-1 to TRBJ2-1, with TRBD2 identical over 10 bases. The length of the CDR3 is 15 residues. The germline V gene has CDR1 MGHRA and CDR2 YSYEKL. V lost 4 bases, J lost 7 bases, and 7 bases stayed unmatched. CDR3 region: CASSLSGRASNEQFF. The CDR3 bases are TGCGCCAGCAGCCTAAGCGGGAGGGCCTCAAATGAGCAGTTCTTC.

This chain uses TRBV7-9 with TRBJ1-4; 7 bases align to TRBD1. This CDR3 region has 15 residues. V lost 5 bases and J lost 0; bases outside the gene matches: 3. Germline-derived CDR1 and CDR2 are SEHNR and FQNEAQ (reference sequence). The CDR3 nucleotides read TGTGCCAGCAGCCCAGACAGGGCAACTAATGAAAAACTGTTTTTT. Translation gives CASSPDRATNEKLFF.

V usage is TRBV2 and J usage is TRBJ1-6; the match to TRBD1 covers 9 bases. Germline-derived CDR1 and CDR2 are SNHLY and FYNNEI. The CDR3 contains 15 residues. The V segment lost 6 bases and the J segment 9 bases; nucleotides outside the gene matches: 9. The CDR3 DNA reads as TGTGCCAGCAGCATACCGGGACAGGGCACTTCACCCCTCCACTTT. Translating gives CASSIPGQGTSPLHF. Together with reference TRBV2 and TRBJ1-6, the CDR3 gives the full variable domain: EPEVTQTPSHQVTQMGQEVILRCVPISNHLYFYWYRQILGQKVEFLVSFYNNEISEKSEIFDDQFSVERPDGSNFTLKIRSTKLEDSAMYFCASSIPGQGTSPLHFGNGTRLTVT.

The rearrangement uses TRBV7-9 and TRBJ2-5, with D possibly being TRBD2 (5 bases). This CDR3 has 14 residues. V was cut by 3 bases and J by 4 bases, with 12 bases left in between. From germline, CDR1 is SEHNR and CDR2 FQNEAQ (reference sequence). The CDR3: CASSFTRGSETQYF. The CDR3 DNA reads TGTGCCAGCAGCTTTACCCGGGGTTCAGAGACCCAGTACTTC.

The chain combines TRBV27 with TRBJ1-4; D gene ambiguous. V lost 6 bases and J 3 bases, leaving 8 bases between the germline ends. The CDR3 length is 13 residues. Germline V gives CDR1 MNHEY, CDR2 SMNVEV (reference sequence). The CDR3 DNA follows: TGTGCCAGCAGCCCCCCATCTAATGAAAAACTGTTTTTT. It encodes CASSPPSNEKLFF.

The rearrangement links TRBV7-3 to TRBJ2-1; TRBD2 aligns across 10 bases. The V gene end was trimmed by 4 bases and the J gene end by 6 bases; junction bases not matched to a gene: 3. The CDR3 spans 14 residues. Germline loops: CDR1 SGHTA, CDR2 FQGTGA. CDR3 coding DNA: TGTGCCAGCAGCTCCTCTAGCGGGAGCAATGAGCAGTTCTTC. It yields the protein CASSSSSGSNEQFF.

This sequence joins TRBV3-1 (or the pseudogene TRBV3-2) and TRBJ2-5; D is perhaps TRBD1 (5 bases). The CDR3 has 14 residues. The germline V gene has CDR1 LGHDT and CDR2 YNNKEL (reference sequence). V gave up 4 bases and J gave up 2 bases, with 11 bases separating them. The CDR3 loop is CASSPSWTQETQYF. The CDR3 region has the DNA TGTGCCAGCAGCCCCAGCTGGACACAAGAGACCCAGTACTTC.

The V call is TRBV25-1, the J call TRBJ1-6, with 10 bases lining up with TRBD1. J was trimmed by 7 bases and V by 3 bases; bases with no gene match: 6. CDR3 size: 16 residues. Germline V gene sequence: CDR1 MGHDK, CDR2 SYGVNS. CDR3 DNA: TGTGCCAGCAGTGACCCGGGACAGGGGAGCAATTCACCCCTCCACTTT. Translating it yields CASSDPGQGSNSPLHF.

This clone was found a few times. The chain carries TRBV4-2 and TRBJ2-6, with unresolved D. The CDR3 has 16 amino acids. From germline, CDR1 is LGHNA and CDR2 YNFKEQ. Trimming took 1 base from V and 0 from J, leaving 7 bases between them. CDR3 in amino acids: CASSQVRGSGANVLTF. The CDR3 nucleotides read TGTGCCAGCAGCCAAGTCCGAGGCTCTGGGGCCAACGTCCTGACTTTC.

The chain joins TRBV5-1 to TRBJ2-3; D might be TRBD1 (6 bases). Germline values: CDR1 SGHRS, CDR2 YFSETQ. The germline V and J ends were trimmed by 4 bases and 6 bases, with 15 bases remaining between them. The CDR3 is made up of 14 amino acids. In DNA, the CDR3 is TGCGCCAGCAGCACACAGGGCGGGTTGGATACGCAGTATTTT. Translating it yields CASSTQGGLDTQYF.

The gene calls are TRBV28 and TRBJ1-6; possibly TRBD1 for D (5 bases). Trimming took off 8 bases at V and 14 bases at J, with 16 bases between the two ends. The CDR3 length is 12 residues. Germline V gene lookup returns CDR1 MDHEN and CDR2 SYDVKM. The CDR3 loop is CASERTPYSLHF. DNA of the CDR3: TGTGCCAGCGAGAGGACACCGTATTCCCTCCACTTT. The whole variable domain, remainder taken from reference TRBV28 and TRBJ1-6, is DVKVTQSSRYLVKRTGEKVFLECVQDMDHENMFWYRQDPGLGLRLIYFSYDVKMKEKGDIPEGYSVSREKKERFSLILESASTNQTSMYLCASERTPYSLHFGNGTRLTVT.

The chain employs TRBV5-1 and TRBJ2-5; TRBD2 might be the D (5 bases). This CDR3 has 13 amino acids. Germline CDR1 and CDR2: SGHRS and YFSETQ. With 0 bases removed from V and 4 bases from J, the gap between germline ends came to 7 bases. The DNA of the CDR3 is TGCGCCAGCAGCTTGGACAGCGGAGAGACCCAGTACTTC. Its translation: CASSLDSGETQYF.

There are a few counts of this clone. The CDR3 sequence: CASSQELRTAYGYTF. CDR3 coding DNA: TGCGCCAGCAGCCAAGAATTGCGGACAGCTTATGGCTACACCTTC. V gene TRBV4-1 combines with J gene TRBJ1-2; TRBD1 is a possible D gene (6 bases). The CDR3 contains 15 residues. Germline V gene data show CDR1 as MGHRA and CDR2 as YSYEKL. The V and J ends lost 0 bases and 5 bases respectively, with 13 bases between them.

The rearrangement uses TRBV27 and TRBJ2-5; D call uncertain. The V gene's germline CDR1 is MNHEY and CDR2 SMNVEV (reference sequence). Trimming removed 2 bases at V and 4 bases at J, with 8 bases between. CDR3 size: 13 residues. CDR3 amino acids: CASSLQVGETQYF. The CDR3 region has the DNA TGTGCCAGCAGTTTACAGGTCGGAGAGACCCAGTACTTC.

This CDR3 is CASSVVGGGEQFF. The CDR3 coding sequence is TGTGCCAGCAGCGTAGTGGGGGGAGGTGAGCAGTTCTTC. The chain recombines TRBV9 with TRBJ2-1; perhaps TRBD2 as D (6 bases). The germline V and J ends were trimmed by 0 bases and 9 bases, with 10 bases remaining between them. The germline V gene encodes CDR1 SGDLS and CDR2 YYNGEE. The CDR3 runs to 13 residues.

The chain carries TRBV5-1 and TRBJ1-4; TRBD1 aligns across 10 bases. V shed 3 bases and J 6 bases; nucleotides not matched to a gene: 5. CDR1 SGHRS and CDR2 YFSETQ come from the germline V gene. This CDR3 region has 15 residues. CDR3 DNA: TGCGCCAGCAGCTCTGCCGGGACAGGGGATGAAAAACTGTTTTTT. It encodes CASSSAGTGDEKLFF. Full variable domain (rest looked up from reference TRBV5-1 and TRBJ1-4): KAGVTQTPRYLIKTRGQQVTLSCSPISGHRSVSWYQQTPGQGLQFLFEYFSETQRNKGNFPGRFSGRQFSNSRSEMNVSTLELGDSALYLCASSSAGTGDEKLFFGSGTQLSVL.